A selection of T cell receptor beta chains follows, all from one sample in a study of cytomegalovirus exposure and HLA in healthy donors. Method: immunoSEQ multiplex PCR; TCRdb's copy keeps in-frame clones and lacks some. This sample has 150,000 to 200,000 clones; just over 75% occur once, and the top ten carry about 1%. Material for sequencing was PBMCs. These receptors all come from a woman in her forties in good health and CMV-seronegative. Both conserved end residues are part of each CDR3. The D gene is left open where the match is weak. Expanded clones get a size class; other rows say once, few or many, or leave the size out.

J gene | D gene | clone size | V gene | CDR3 DNA | CDR3 protein
TRBJ2-1 | TRBD2 | . | TRBV5-6 | TGTGCCAGCAGCCTAGCGGGAAGACAACTCAATGAGCAGTTCTTC | CASSLAGRQLNEQFF
TRBJ2-5 | . | . | TRBV6-1 | TGTGCCAGCAGTGCTTCGGTCCAAGAGACCCAGTACTTC | CASSASVQETQYF
TRBJ2-3 | . | . | TRBV12-5 | TGTGCTAGTGGCCCTCTATCAGATACGCAGTATTTT | CASGPLSDTQYF
TRBJ2-7 | TRBD1 | few | TRBV28 | TGTGCCAGCAGTCCAAGGACAGGGGGCTCGAAGAACGAGCAGTACTTC | CASSPRTGGSKNEQYF
TRBJ2-1 | TRBD2 | . | TRBV5-1 | TGCGCCAGCAGCTTGGGAACTAGCGGTTACAATGAGCAGTTCTTC | CASSLGTSGYNEQFF
TRBJ2-3 | TRBD1 | . | TRBV2 | TGTGCCAGCAGGCCGGACAGGGGGACTGCAGATACGCAGTATTTT | CASRPDRGTADTQYF
TRBJ2-7 | . | . | TRBV2 | TGTGCCAGCAGTGAAAGCGAGTACGAGCAGTACTTC | CASSESEYEQYF
TRBJ1-5 | TRBD1 | . | TRBV6-1 | TGTGCCAGCAGTGGGGACAGGAGGCAGCCCCAGCATTTT | CASSGDRRQPQHF
TRBJ1-2 | TRBD1 | . | TRBV29-1 | TGCAGCGTTGAGAGGGAAAGAGACAGGGGGCGAGATGGCTACACCTTC | CSVERERDRGRDGYTF
TRBJ2-7 | TRBD2 | . | TRBV27 | TGTGCCAGCAGCGACCGTGGGACTAGCGCACACGAGCAGTACTTC | CASSDRGTSAHEQYF
TRBJ2-6 | . | . | TRBV6-6 | TGTGCCATCGGGGAGTCTGGGGCCAACGTCCTGACTTTC | CAIGESGANVLTF
TRBJ2-2 | . | . | TRBV7-9 | TGTGCCAGCAGCTTAGGACAAACCGAGCTGTTTTTT | CASSLGQTELFF
TRBJ1-1 | . | few | TRBV27 | TGTGCCAGCACCTCCTACGGGGCAGGGGACATGAACACTGAAGCTTTCTTT | CASTSYGAGDMNTEAFF
TRBJ2-5 | . | . | TRBV7-8 | TGTGCCAGCAGCTTGGTTAGCGGCCAAGAGACCCAGTACTTC | CASSLVSGQETQYF
TRBJ1-1 | . | . | TRBV20-1 | TGCGGGGGCTACTCGAACACTGAAGCTTTCTTT | CGGYSNTEAFF
TRBJ2-1 | TRBD2 | . | TRBV6-6 | TGTGCCAGCAGCCAAATTAGCGGGACTAACAATGAGCAGTTCTTC | CASSQISGTNNEQFF
TRBJ2-7 | . | few | TRBV19 | TGTGCCAGTAGTATCGCCAGCTCCTACGAGCAGTACTTC | CASSIASSYEQYF
TRBJ2-7 | . | . | TRBV11-3 | TGTGCCAGCAGCTTAGGCGGGAACTACGAGCAGTACTTC | CASSLGGNYEQYF
TRBJ1-3 | . | once | TRBV19 | TGTGCCAGTAGCCAGGGAGGGGGAGGACTAAACTCTGGAAACACCATATATTTT | CASSQGGGGLNSGNTIYF
TRBJ1-1 | TRBD1 | . | TRBV5-1 | TGCGCCAGCAGCCCGCAGGGACAGGGGAACACTGAAGCTTTCTTT | CASSPQGQGNTEAFF
TRBJ1-2 | . | . | TRBV19 | TGTGCCAGTAGTCTGTGGACAGATAACTATGGCTACACCTTC | CASSLWTDNYGYTF
TRBJ2-7 | TRBD2 | . | TRBV9 | TGTGCCAGCAGCGTAATGGCTAGCGGGAAAGGCGAGCAGTACTTC | CASSVMASGKGEQYF
TRBJ1-5 | . | . | TRBV28 | TGTGCCAGCAGGGTTGACAGTTCCGGTGGGCAGCCCCAGCATTTT | CASRVDSSGGQPQHF
TRBJ1-1 | TRBD1 | . | TRBV2 | TGTGCCAGCAGTAAACAGGGGGCTTATGAGACGGGAACTGAAGCTTTCTTT | CASSKQGAYETGTEAFF
TRBJ1-2 | TRBD1 | . | TRBV5-1 | TGCGCCAGCAGCCCGGGAGACGGGACAGAGTATGGCTACACCTTC | CASSPGDGTEYGYTF
TRBJ1-4 | TRBD1 | . | TRBV27 | TGTGCCAGCAGTCCCTACAGGGGGACTAATGAAAAACTGTTTTTT | CASSPYRGTNEKLFF
TRBJ2-5 | TRBD1 | . | TRBV7-2 | TGTGCCAGCAGCTTAGTAGCAGGGGGCGGGGAGACCCAGTACTTC | CASSLVAGGGETQYF
TRBJ2-7 | TRBD1 | once | TRBV11-3 | TGTGCCAGCAGCTCCCACAGGGGCTACGAGCAGTACTTC | CASSSHRGYEQYF
TRBJ1-5 | . | . | TRBV19 | TGTGCCAGTAGTAAGGTTGGCGGAGGAGCATATCAGCCCCAGCATTTT | CASSKVGGGAYQPQHF
TRBJ1-1 | TRBD1 | . | TRBV6-5 | TGTGCCAGCAGTCCAGACAGGGGCATTGGGACTGAAGCTTTCTTT | CASSPDRGIGTEAFF